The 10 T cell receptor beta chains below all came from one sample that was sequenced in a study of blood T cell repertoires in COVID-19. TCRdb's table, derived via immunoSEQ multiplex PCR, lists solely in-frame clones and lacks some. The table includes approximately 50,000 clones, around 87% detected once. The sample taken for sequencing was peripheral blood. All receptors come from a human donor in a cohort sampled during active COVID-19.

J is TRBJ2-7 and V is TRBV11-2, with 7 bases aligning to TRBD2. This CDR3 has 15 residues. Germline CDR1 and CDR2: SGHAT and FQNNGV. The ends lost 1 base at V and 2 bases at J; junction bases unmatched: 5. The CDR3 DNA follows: TGTGCCAGCAGCTTAGGACTAGCCCTCGCCTACGAGCAGTACTTC. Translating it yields CASSLGLALAYEQYF.

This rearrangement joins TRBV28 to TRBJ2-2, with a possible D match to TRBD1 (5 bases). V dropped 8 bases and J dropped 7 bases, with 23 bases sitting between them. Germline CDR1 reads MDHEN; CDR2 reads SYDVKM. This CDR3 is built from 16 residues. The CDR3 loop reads CASGHSRAGKDGELFF. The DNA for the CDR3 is TGTGCCAGCGGCCATTCTCGGGCAGGGAAGGACGGGGAGCTGTTTTTT.

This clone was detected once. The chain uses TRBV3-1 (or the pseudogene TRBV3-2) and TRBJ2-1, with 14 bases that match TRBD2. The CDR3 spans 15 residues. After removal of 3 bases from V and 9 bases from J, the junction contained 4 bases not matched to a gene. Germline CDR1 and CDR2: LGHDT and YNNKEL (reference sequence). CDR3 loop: CASSQTSGRVPEQFF. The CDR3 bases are TGTGCCAGCAGCCAGACTAGCGGGAGGGTTCCTGAGCAGTTCTTC.

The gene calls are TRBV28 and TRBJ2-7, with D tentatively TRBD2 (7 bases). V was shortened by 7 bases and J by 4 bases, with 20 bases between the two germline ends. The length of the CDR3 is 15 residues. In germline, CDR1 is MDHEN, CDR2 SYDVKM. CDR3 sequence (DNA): TGTGCCAGCACCCCGGCGTACGGGGGGACATACGAGCAGTACTTC. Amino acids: CASTPAYGGTYEQYF.

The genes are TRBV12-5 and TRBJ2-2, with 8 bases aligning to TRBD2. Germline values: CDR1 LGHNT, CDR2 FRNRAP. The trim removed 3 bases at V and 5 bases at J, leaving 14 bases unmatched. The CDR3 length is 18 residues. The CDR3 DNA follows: TGTGCTAGTGGTTTCTTGCGGGGAGCGGGAGCTGAGACCGGGGAGCTGTTTTTT. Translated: CASGFLRGAGAETGELFF.

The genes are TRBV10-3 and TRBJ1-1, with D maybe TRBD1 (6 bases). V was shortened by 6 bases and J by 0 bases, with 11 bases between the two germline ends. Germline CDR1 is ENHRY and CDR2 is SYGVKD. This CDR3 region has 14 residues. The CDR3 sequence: CAISIQGMNTEAFF. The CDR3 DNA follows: TGTGCCATCAGCATACAGGGAATGAACACTGAAGCTTTCTTT.

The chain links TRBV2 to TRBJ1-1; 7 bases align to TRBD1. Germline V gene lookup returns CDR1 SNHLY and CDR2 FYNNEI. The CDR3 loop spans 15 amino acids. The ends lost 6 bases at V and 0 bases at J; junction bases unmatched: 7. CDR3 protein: CASSRRQGMNTEAFF. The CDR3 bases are TGTGCCAGCAGCCGCAGACAGGGAATGAACACTGAAGCTTTCTTT.

As DNA, the CDR3 is TGTGCCAGCAGCTTTGGCCGACCTAGCTCCTACAATGAGCAGTTCTTC. It yields the protein CASSFGRPSSYNEQFF. The chain is built from TRBV5-4 and TRBJ2-1, with D uncertain. V was pared by 2 bases and J by 0 bases, with 12 bases between. Germline CDR1 SGHNT, CDR2 YYREEE (reference sequence). This CDR3 has 16 amino acids.

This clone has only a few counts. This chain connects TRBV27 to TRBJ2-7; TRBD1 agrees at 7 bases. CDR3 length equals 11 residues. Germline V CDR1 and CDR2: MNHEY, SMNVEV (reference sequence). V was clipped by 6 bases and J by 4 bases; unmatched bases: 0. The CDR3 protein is CASRQGYEQYF. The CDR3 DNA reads TGTGCCAGCAGACAGGGGTACGAGCAGTACTTC.

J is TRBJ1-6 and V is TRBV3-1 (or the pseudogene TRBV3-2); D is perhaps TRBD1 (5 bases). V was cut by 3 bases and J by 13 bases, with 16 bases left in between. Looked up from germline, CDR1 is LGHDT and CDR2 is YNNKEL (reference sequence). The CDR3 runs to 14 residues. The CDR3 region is CASSQTLGRGPLHF. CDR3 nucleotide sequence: TGTGCCAGCAGCCAGACCCTTGGGCGGGGGCCCCTCCACTTT.